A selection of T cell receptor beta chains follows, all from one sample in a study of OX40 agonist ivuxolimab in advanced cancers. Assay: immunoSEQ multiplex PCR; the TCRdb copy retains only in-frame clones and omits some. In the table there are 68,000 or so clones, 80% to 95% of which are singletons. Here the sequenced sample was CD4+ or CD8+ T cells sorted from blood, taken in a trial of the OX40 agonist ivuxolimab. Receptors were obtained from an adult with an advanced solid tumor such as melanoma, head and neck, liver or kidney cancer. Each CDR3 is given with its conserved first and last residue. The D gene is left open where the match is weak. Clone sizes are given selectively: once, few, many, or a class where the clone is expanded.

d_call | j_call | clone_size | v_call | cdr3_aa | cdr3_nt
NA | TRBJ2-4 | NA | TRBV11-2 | CASSRTHTRENIQYF | TGTGCCAGCAGCCGAACACATACTCGGGAAAACATTCAGTACTTC
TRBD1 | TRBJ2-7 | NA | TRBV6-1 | CASTRDRGDSYEQYF | TGTGCCAGCACCCGGGACAGGGGCGATTCCTACGAGCAGTACTTC
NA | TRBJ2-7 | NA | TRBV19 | CASNPNRESYEQYF | TGTGCCAGTAATCCCAACAGGGAGTCATACGAGCAGTACTTC
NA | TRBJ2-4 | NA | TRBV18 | CASSPTGHQNIQYF | TGTGCCAGCTCACCTACGGGACATCAAAACATTCAGTACTTC
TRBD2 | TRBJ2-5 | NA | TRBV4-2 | CASSQDFQRGGQETQYF | TGTGCCAGCAGCCAAGATTTCCAGCGGGGGGGCCAAGAGACCCAGTACTTC
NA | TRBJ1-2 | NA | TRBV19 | CASSISRRALEYGYTF | TGTGCCAGTAGTATATCGAGGCGCGCCCTTGAATATGGCTACACCTTC
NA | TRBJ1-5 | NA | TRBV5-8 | CASSSGQGSFRDQPQHF | TGTGCCAGCAGCTCGGGGCAGGGGAGTTTTAGGGATCAGCCCCAGCATTTT
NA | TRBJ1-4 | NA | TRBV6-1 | CATDGGQDEKLFF | TGTGCCACCGACGGTGGGCAGGATGAAAAACTGTTTTTT
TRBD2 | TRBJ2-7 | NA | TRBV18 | CASSPKGTSGSYEQYF | TGTGCCAGCTCACCCAAGGGGACTAGCGGGAGCTACGAGCAGTACTTC
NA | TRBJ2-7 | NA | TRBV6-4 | CASRGPIQIYEQYF | TGTGCCAGCAGGGGACCTATACAGATTTACGAGCAGTACTTC
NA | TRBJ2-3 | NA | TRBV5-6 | CASRQYDSRAGDTQYF | TGTGCCAGCAGACAATACGACTCGCGGGCGGGAGATACGCAGTATTTT
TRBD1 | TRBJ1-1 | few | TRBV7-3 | CASSLMPGGMAFF | TGTGCCAGCAGCTTAATGCCAGGGGGTATGGCTTTCTTT
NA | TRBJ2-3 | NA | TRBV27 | CASGGAGTDTQYF | TGTGCCAGCGGGGGGGCCGGCACAGATACGCAGTATTTT
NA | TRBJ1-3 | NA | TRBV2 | CASSLGLQSGNTIYF | TGTGCCAGCAGCCTCGGACTTCAGAGCGGAAACACCATATATTTT
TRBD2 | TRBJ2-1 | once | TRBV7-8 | CASSLVVGGGDYNEQFF | TGTGCCAGCAGCTTAGTTGTTGGCGGGGGGGACTACAATGAGCAGTTCTTC
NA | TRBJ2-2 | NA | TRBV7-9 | CASSPMGATGELFF | TGTGCCAGCAGTCCTATGGGAGCCACCGGGGAGCTGTTTTTT
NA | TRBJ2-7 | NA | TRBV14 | CASSQVFTGEQYF | TGTGCCAGCAGCCAAGTTTTTACAGGCGAGCAGTACTTC
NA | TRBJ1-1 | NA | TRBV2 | CASSVMGGTEAFF | TGTGCCAGCAGTGTTATGGGGGGGACTGAAGCTTTCTTT
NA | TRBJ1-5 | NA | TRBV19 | CASSTPRGGNQPQHF | TGTGCCAGTAGCACCCCCCGGGGGGGCAATCAGCCCCAGCATTTT
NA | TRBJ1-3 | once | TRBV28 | CASSSAGITSNTIYF | TGTGCCAGCAGTTCGGCCGGGATAACGAGTAACACCATATATTTT
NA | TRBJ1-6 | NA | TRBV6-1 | CASHDRSFNSPLHF | TGTGCCAGCCATGACAGGTCGTTTAATTCACCCCTCCACTTT
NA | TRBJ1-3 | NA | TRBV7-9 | CASSPPVGGRPSENTIYF | TGTGCCAGCAGCCCCCCCGTTGGGGGTCGTCCCTCTGAAAACACCATATATTTT
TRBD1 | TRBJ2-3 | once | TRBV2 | CASSPMGQGATDTQYF | TGTGCCAGCAGCCCCATGGGACAGGGGGCGACAGATACGCAGTATTTT
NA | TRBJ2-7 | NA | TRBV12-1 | CARGEGVRCEQYF | TGTGCCAGGGGGGAGGGTGTACGCTGCGAGCAGTACTTC
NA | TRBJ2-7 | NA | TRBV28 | CASSLPDRPYEQYF | TGTGCCAGCAGTTTGCCCGACAGGCCCTACGAGCAGTACTTC
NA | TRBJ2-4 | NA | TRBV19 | CASSIGEAPPKNIQYF | TGTGCCAGTAGTATAGGGGAGGCCCCTCCCAAAAACATTCAGTACTTC
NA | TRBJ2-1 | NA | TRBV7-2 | CASSLGIGSGRFF | TGTGCCAGCAGCTTAGGGATTGGGTCTGGGCGGTTCTTC
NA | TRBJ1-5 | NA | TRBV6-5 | CASNLRATVGQPQHF | TGTGCCAGCAATCTCCGGGCGACGGTCGGGCAGCCCCAGCATTTT
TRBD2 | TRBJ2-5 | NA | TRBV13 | CASRRGGETQYF | TGTGCCAGCAGGAGGGGAGGGGAGACCCAGTACTTC
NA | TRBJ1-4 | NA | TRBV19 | CASSTQGGNEKLFF | TGTGCCAGTAGCACCCAAGGGGGTAATGAAAAACTGTTTTTT
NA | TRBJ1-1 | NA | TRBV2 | CASSMDRNTEAFF | TGTGCCAGCAGTATGGACAGGAACACTGAAGCTTTCTTT
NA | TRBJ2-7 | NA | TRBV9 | CASSVSASSYEQYF | TGTGCCAGCAGCGTTTCGGCGAGCTCCTACGAGCAGTACTTC
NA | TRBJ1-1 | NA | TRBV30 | CACSPGTKGTEAFF | TGTGCCTGTTCCCCCGGGACGAAGGGTACTGAAGCTTTCTTT
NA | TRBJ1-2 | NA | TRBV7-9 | CASSLGLLDHGYTF | TGTGCCAGCAGCTTGGGGCTCCTTGACCATGGCTACACCTTC
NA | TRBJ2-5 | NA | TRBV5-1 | CASSAGTNQETQYF | TGCGCCAGCAGCGCAGGGACGAACCAAGAGACCCAGTACTTC
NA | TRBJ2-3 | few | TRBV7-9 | CASSSPNVEYF | TGTGCCAGCAGCTCTCCGAACGTGGAGTATTTT
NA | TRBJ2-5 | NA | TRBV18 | CASSPIGGTQETQYF | TGTGCCAGCTCACCGATCGGGGGAACCCAAGAGACCCAGTACTTC
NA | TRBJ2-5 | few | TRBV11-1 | CASSLDKAAQYF | TGTGCCAGCAGCTTAGATAAAGCGGCCCAGTACTTC
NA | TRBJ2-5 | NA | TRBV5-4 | CASSLAGVPETQYF | TGTGCCAGCAGCTTGGCCGGGGTTCCAGAGACCCAGTACTTC
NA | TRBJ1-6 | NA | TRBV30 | CAWTRTDNNSPLHF | TGTGCCTGGACGAGGACAGATAATAATTCACCCCTCCACTTT
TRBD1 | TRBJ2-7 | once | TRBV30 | CAWSSWGQGDSAEQYF | TGTGCCTGGAGTAGTTGGGGACAGGGGGATAGTGCCGAGCAGTACTTC
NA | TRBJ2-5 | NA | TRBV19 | CASSIQGAKETQYF | TGTGCCAGTAGTATTCAAGGGGCCAAAGAGACCCAGTACTTC
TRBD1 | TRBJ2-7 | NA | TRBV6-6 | CASRLGAGGFYEQYF | TGTGCCAGCAGGTTGGGGGCAGGGGGTTTCTACGAGCAGTACTTC
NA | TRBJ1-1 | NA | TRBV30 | CAWSVQYRERAFF | TGTGCCTGGAGTGTACAATATAGAGAACGAGCTTTCTTT
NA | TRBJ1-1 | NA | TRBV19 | CASSIKSHTEAFF | TGTGCCAGTAGTATTAAAAGCCATACTGAAGCTTTCTTT
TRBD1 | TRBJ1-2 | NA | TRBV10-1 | CASSEAGGTYGYTF | TGCGCCAGCAGTGAGGCAGGGGGCACTTACGGCTACACCTTC
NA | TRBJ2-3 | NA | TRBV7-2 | CASSPATNTQYF | TGTGCCAGCAGCCCGGCGACGAATACGCAGTATTTT
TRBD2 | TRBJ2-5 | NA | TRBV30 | CAWNGGLAGFYQETQYF | TGTGCCTGGAACGGGGGACTAGCGGGGTTCTACCAAGAGACCCAGTACTTC
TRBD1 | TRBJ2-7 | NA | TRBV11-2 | CASSIMDRGRDEQYF | TGTGCCAGCAGTATAATGGACAGGGGGCGGGACGAGCAGTACTTC
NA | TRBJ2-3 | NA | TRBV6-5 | CASSSRGGTDTQYF | TGTGCCAGCAGTTCGAGGGGGGGCACAGATACGCAGTATTTT
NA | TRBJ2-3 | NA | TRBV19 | CASSIGGDGTDTQYF | TGTGCCAGTAGTATAGGAGGGGATGGCACAGATACGCAGTATTTT
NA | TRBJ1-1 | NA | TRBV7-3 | CASSYGQQNTEAFF | TGTGCCAGCAGCTACGGACAGCAGAACACTGAAGCTTTCTTT
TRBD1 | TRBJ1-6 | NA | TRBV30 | CAWSDRAGSPLHF | TGTGCCTGGTCGGACAGGGCGGGATCACCCCTCCACTTT
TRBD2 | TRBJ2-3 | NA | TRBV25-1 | CASSDVRGATDTQYF | TGTGCCAGCAGTGATGTGCGGGGGGCGACAGATACGCAGTATTTT
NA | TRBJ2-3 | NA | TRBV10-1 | CASSDVLGIGGENTQYF | TGCGCCAGCAGTGATGTACTCGGTATTGGAGGAGAAAATACGCAGTATTTT
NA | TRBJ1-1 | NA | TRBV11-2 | CASSFGIKAGGTEAFF | TGTGCCAGCAGCTTTGGCATCAAGGCTGGGGGTACTGAAGCTTTCTTT
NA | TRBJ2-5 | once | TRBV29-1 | CSVGTVRGLETQYF | TGCAGCGTTGGAACGGTCAGGGGCTTGGAGACCCAGTACTTC